The T cell receptor (beta chain) under discussion was sequenced for a study of cytomegalovirus exposure and HLA in healthy donors. This CDR3 is 13 amino acids long. Germline values: CDR1 SGHVS, CDR2 FQNEAQ. Trimming left V 1 base short and J 8 bases short, with 11 bases between. This clone has a single count. PCR employed 60 Vbeta and 13 Jbeta primers. Measured with immunoSEQ multiplex PCR; TCRdb has only the in-frame clones, and not every one. The sample contains tens of thousands of clones, approximately 78% of which appear only once. Healthy bone marrow donors made up the donors. The chain has TRBV7-8 and TRBJ1-2, with D hard to call. This clonotype originated in a man aged 35 to 55 in good health and CMV-seronegative. Sequenced input: PBMCs. The CDR3 is CASSLDRSTGYTF. The CDR3 nucleotides are TGTGCCAGCAGCTTAGATAGATCTACCGGCTACACCTTC.